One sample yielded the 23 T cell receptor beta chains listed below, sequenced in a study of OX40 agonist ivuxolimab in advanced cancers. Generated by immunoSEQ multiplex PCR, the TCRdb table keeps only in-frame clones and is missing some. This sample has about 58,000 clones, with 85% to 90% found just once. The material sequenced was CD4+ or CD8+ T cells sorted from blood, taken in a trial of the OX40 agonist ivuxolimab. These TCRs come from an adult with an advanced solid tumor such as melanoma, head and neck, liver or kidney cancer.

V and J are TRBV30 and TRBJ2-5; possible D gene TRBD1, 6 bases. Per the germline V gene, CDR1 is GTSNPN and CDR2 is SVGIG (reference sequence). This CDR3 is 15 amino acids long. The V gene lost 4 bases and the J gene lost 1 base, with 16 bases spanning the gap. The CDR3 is CAWTTFEGGQETQYF. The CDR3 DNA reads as TGTGCCTGGACCACCTTTGAAGGGGGCCAAGAGACCCAGTACTTC.

The CDR3 spells CASREGAADTQYF. The CDR3 DNA is TGTGCCAGCAGGGAGGGGGCCGCAGATACGCAGTATTTT. V usage is TRBV5-6 and J usage is TRBJ2-3; D is possibly TRBD1 (7 bases). The germline CDR1 and CDR2 sequences are SGHDT and YYEEEE. Trimming stripped 5 bases from V and 4 bases from J, with 11 bases between. This CDR3 is built from 13 residues.

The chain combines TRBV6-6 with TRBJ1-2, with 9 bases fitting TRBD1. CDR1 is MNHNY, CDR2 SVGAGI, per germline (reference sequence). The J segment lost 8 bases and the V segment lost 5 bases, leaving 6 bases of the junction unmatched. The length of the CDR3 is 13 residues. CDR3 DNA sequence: TGTGCCAGCAGTAGGGGACAGGGTGGCGGCTACACCTTC. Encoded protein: CASSRGQGGGYTF.

DNA for the CDR3: TGTGCCAGCAGTGTCGGGGGGGTAAGCAATCAGCCCCAGCATTTT. This translates into CASSVGGVSNQPQHF. This chain links TRBV6-1 with TRBJ1-5, with D tentatively TRBD1 (5 bases). V dropped 4 bases and J dropped 1 base, with 11 bases sitting between them. Germline V gives CDR1 MNHNS, CDR2 SASEGT. The CDR3 totals 15 residues.

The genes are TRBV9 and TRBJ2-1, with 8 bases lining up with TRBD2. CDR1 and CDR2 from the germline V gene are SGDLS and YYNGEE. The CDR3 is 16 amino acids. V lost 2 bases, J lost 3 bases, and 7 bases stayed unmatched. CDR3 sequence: CASSVGSGGFYNEQFF. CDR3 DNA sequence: TGTGCCAGCAGCGTGGGAAGCGGGGGCTTCTACAATGAGCAGTTCTTC.

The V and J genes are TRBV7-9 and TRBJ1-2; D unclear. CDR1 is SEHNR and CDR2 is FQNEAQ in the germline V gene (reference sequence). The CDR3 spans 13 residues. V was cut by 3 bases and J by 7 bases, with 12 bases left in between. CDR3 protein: CASSLSLDGGYTF. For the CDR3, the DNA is TGTGCCAGCAGCTTGAGCTTGGATGGTGGCTACACCTTC.

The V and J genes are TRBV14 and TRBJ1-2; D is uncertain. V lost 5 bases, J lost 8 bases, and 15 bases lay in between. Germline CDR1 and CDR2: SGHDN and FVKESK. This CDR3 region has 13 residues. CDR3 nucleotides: TGTGCCAGCAGCACCAACATCGTAAACGGCTACACCTTC. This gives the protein CASSTNIVNGYTF. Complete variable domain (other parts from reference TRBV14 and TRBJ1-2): EAGVTQFPSHSVIEKGQTVTLRCDPISGHDNLYWYRRVMGKEIKFLLHFVKESKQDESGMPNNRFLAERTGGTYSTLKVQPAELEDSGVYFCASSTNIVNGYTFGSGTRLTVV.

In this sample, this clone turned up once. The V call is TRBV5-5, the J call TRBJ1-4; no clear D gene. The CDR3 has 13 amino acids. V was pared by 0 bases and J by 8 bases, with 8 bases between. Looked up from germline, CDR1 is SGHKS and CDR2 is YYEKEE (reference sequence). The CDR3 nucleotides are TGTGCCAGCAGCTTGGGAGGCGGGGAAAAACTGTTTTTT. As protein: CASSLGGGEKLFF. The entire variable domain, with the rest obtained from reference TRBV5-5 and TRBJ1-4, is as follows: DAGVTQSPTHLIKTRGQQVTLRCSPISGHKSVSWYQQVLGQGPQFIFQYYEKEERGRGNFPDRFSARQFPNYSSELNVNALLLGDSALYLCASSLGGGEKLFFGSGTQLSVL.

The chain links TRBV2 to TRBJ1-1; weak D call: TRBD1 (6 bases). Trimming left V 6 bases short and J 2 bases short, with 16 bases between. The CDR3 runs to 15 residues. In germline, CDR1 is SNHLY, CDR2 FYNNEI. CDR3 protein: CASSPRGGFNTEAFF. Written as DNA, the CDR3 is TGTGCCAGCAGCCCTAGGGGGGGATTTAACACTGAAGCTTTCTTT. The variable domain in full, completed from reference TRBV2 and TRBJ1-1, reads EPEVTQTPSHQVTQMGQEVILRCVPISNHLYFYWYRQILGQKVEFLVSFYNNEISEKSEIFDDQFSVERPDGSNFTLKIRSTKLEDSAMYFCASSPRGGFNTEAFFGQGTRLTVV.

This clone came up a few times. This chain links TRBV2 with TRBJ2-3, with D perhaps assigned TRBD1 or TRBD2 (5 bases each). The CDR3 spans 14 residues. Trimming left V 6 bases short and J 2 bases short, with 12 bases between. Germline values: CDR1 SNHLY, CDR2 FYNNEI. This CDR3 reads CASRGDGDTDTQYF. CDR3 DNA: TGTGCCAGCAGGGGGGACGGTGACACAGATACGCAGTATTTT.

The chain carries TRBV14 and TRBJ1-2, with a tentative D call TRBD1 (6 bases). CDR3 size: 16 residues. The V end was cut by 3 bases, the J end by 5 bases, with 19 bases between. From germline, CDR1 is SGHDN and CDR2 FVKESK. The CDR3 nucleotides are TGTGCCAGCAGCCACGCGCGCGGGGGGCAGGATTATGGCTACACCTTC. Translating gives CASSHARGGQDYGYTF.

The CDR3 loop reads CAWSVGGSGNTIYF. The CDR3 nucleotides read TGTGCCTGGAGTGTAGGCGGCTCTGGAAACACCATATATTTT. This chain joins TRBV30 and TRBJ1-3; D not resolved. With 0 bases removed from V and 0 bases from J, the gap between germline ends came to 6 bases. Germline CDR1 is GTSNPN and CDR2 is SVGIG (reference sequence). The CDR3 is 14 amino acids.

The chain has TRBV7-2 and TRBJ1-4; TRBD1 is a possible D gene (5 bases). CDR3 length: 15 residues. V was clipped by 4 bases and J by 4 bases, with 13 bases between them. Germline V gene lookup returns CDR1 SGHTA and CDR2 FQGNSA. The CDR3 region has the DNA TGTGCCAGCAGCTCCGGGACTGCATTTAATGAAAAACTGTTTTTT. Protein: CASSSGTAFNEKLFF. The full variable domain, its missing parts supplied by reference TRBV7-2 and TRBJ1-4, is GAGVSQSPSNKVTEKGKDVELRCDPISGHTALYWYRQSLGQGLEFLIYFQGNSAPDKSGLPSDRFSAERTGGSVSTLTIQRTQQEDSAVYLCASSSGTAFNEKLFFGSGTQLSVL.

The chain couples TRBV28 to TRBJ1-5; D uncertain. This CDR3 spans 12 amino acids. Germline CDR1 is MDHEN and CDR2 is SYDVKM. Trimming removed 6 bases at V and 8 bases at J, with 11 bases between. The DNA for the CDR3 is TGTGCCAGCAGGGGTTTGTGGGAGCCCCAGCATTTT. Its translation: CASRGLWEPQHF.

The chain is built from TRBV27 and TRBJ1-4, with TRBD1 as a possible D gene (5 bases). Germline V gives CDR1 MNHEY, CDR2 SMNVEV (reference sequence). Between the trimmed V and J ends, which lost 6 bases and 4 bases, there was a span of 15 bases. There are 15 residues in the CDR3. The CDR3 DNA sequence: TGTGCCAGCAGGGGGCACAACACCTTTAATGAAAAACTGTTTTTT. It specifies CASRGHNTFNEKLFF.

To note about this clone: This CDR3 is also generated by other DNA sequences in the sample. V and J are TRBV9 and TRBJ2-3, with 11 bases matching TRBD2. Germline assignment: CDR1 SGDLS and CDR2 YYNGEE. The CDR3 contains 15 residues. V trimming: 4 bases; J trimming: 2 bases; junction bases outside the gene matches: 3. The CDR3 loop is CASSLGLADTDTQYF. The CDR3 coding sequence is TGTGCCAGCAGCTTGGGACTAGCGGACACAGATACGCAGTATTTT.

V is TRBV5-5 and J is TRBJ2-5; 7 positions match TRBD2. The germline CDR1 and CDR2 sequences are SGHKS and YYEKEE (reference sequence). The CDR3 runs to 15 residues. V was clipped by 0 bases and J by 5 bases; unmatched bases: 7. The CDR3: CASSLVGGDRETQYF. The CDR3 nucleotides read TGTGCCAGCAGCTTGGTTGGGGGGGACCGGGAGACCCAGTACTTC.

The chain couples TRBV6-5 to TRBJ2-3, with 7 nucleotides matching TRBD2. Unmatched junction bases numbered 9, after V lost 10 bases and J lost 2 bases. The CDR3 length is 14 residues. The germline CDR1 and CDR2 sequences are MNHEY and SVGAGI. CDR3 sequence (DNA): TGTGCCACCCGGGACTACCGCACCACAGATACGCAGTATTTT. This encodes CATRDYRTTDTQYF.

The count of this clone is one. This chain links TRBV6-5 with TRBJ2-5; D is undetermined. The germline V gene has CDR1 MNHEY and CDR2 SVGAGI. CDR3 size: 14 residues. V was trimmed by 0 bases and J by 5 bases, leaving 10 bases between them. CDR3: CASSYSAYTETQYF. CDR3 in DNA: TGTGCCAGCAGTTACTCGGCGTATACGGAGACCCAGTACTTC.

The CDR3 loop is CASSQVTDTQYF. The DNA of the CDR3 is TGTGCCAGCAGCCAAGTTACAGATACGCAGTATTTT. V gene TRBV14 combines with J gene TRBJ2-3, with no clear D. The CDR3 runs to 12 residues. Trimming shortened V by 1 base and J by 3 bases, and 2 bases separated the two germline ends. In germline, CDR1 is SGHDN, CDR2 FVKESK. Together with reference TRBV14 and TRBJ2-3, the CDR3 gives the full variable domain: EAGVTQFPSHSVIEKGQTVTLRCDPISGHDNLYWYRRVMGKEIKFLLHFVKESKQDESGMPNNRFLAERTGGTYSTLKVQPAELEDSGVYFCASSQVTDTQYFGPGTRLTVL.

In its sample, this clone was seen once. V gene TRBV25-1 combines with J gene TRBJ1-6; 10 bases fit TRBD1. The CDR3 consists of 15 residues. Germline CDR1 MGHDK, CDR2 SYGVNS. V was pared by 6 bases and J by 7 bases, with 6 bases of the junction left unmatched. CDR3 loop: CASRQTGGVNSPLHF. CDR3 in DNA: TGTGCCAGCAGACAGACAGGGGGCGTCAATTCACCCCTCCACTTT. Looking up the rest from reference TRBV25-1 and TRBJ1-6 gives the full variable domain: EADIYQTPRYLVIGTGKKITLECSQTMGHDKMYWYQQDPGMELHLIHYSYGVNSTEKGDLSSESTVSRIRTEHFPLTLESARPSHTSQYLCASRQTGGVNSPLHFGNGTRLTVT.

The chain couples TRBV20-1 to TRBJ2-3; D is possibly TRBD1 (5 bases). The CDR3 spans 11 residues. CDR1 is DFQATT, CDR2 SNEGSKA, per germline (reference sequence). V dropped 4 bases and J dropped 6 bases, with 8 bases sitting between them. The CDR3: CSATRADTQYF. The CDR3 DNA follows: TGCAGTGCTACCAGGGCGGATACGCAGTATTTT.

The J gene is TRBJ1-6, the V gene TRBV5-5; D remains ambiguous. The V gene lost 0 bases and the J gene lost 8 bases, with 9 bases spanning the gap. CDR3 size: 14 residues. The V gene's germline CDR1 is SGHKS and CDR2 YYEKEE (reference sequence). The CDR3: CASSLAPPHSPLHF. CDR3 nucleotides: TGTGCCAGCAGCTTGGCCCCTCCCCATTCACCCCTCCACTTT. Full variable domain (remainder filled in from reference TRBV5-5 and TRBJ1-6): DAGVTQSPTHLIKTRGQQVTLRCSPISGHKSVSWYQQVLGQGPQFIFQYYEKEERGRGNFPDRFSARQFPNYSSELNVNALLLGDSALYLCASSLAPPHSPLHFGNGTRLTVT.